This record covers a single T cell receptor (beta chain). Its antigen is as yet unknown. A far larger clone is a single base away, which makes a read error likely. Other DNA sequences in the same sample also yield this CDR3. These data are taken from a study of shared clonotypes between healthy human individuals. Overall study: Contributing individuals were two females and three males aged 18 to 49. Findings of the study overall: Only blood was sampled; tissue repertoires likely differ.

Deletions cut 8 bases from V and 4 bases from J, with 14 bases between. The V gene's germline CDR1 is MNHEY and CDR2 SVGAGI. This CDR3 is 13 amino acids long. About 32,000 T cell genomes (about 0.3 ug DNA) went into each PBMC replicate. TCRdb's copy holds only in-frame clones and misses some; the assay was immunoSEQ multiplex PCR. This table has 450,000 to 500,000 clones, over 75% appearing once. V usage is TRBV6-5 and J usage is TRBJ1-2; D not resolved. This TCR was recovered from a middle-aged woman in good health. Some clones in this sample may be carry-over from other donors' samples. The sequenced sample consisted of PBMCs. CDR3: CASRVRASYGYTF. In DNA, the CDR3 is TGTGCCAGCCGTGTCCGGGCTAGCTATGGCTACACCTTC.